This T cell receptor beta chain is drawn from a study of cytomegalovirus exposure and HLA in healthy donors. Study results and caveats: Accurate HLA-A and HLA-B prediction from TCR beta sequences was reported for most subjects. In an earlier analysis, most TCR beta V segments were productive about 87% or about 30% of the time.

Germline CDR1 MNHEY, CDR2 SVGAGI. With 0 bases removed from V and 8 bases from J, the gap between germline ends came to 16 bases. The CDR3 totals 15 residues. PCR employed 60 Vbeta and 13 Jbeta primers. Measured with immunoSEQ multiplex PCR; TCRdb has only the in-frame clones, and not every one. Counted here are about 90,000 clones, about 88% occurring once; the ten biggest clones make up 2.1%. To note about this clone: What it recognizes is unknown.

This clonotype originated in a man aged 18 to 35 in good health and CMV-seronegative. The V call is TRBV6-5, the J call TRBJ1-2; D not resolved. Sequenced input: PBMCs. CDR3 region: CASSYSIPGTRGYTF. In nucleotides, the CDR3 is TGTGCCAGCAGTTACTCGATCCCGGGAACCCGGGGCTACACCTTC.